Below, one T cell receptor beta chain is given with its context. Its antigen remains unknown. The data were obtained in a study of CD8+CD57+ T cells in acquired aplastic anemia. Study-level background: DNA from sorted CD4+ and CD8+ cells averaged about 3.2 ug.

CDR3 and TCR beta VDJ profiling relied on a genomic DNA template. Using its own MiXCR run on the reads, TCRdb lists one record per CDR3 protein. The data contain hundreds of thousands of distinct CDR3 sequences, roughly 59% of them singletons. Overall study results and limits: Researchers report that around 31 CD8+ CDR3 sequences appeared in both patients and controls. Controls did not differ significantly from patients in CD8+ Simpson's diversity.

The V end was cut by 10 bases, the J end by 5 bases, with 18 bases between. The CDR3 has 14 residues. Per germline, CDR1 SNHLY and CDR2 FYNNEI. All patients picked for sequencing had shown, by flow cytometry, an expansion of CD8+CD57+ cells. Blood came from patients not yet given any therapy. This sequence originates from a human donor with aplastic anemia. The chain employs TRBV2 and TRBJ2-1; D is possibly TRBD1 (6 bases). Sequenced: sorted CD4+, CD8+, or CD8+CD57+ T cells (not recorded which) from PBMCs. The CDR3 is CAKAGEGEHNEQFF. The DNA for the CDR3 is TGTGCCAAGGCGGGCGAGGGGGAGCACAATGAGCAGTTCTTC. Based on the CDR3 plus reference TRBV2 and TRBJ2-1, the full variable domain is EPEVTQTPSHQVTQMGQEVILRCVPISNHLYFYWYRQILGQKVEFLVSFYNNEISEKSEIFDDQFSVERPDGSNFTLKIRSTKLEDSAMYFCAKAGEGEHNEQFFGPGTRLTVL.